Many counts were recorded for the clone carrying this T cell receptor (beta chain). Naive CD8 T cells were sorted as CD8+CD4-CCR7+CD45RA+. TCRdb reprocessed the PCR reads with MiXCR, giving one entry per CDR3 protein. The sample carries over 90,000 distinct CDR3 sequences, about 35% recorded once. CDR1 is SGHTA and CDR2 is FQGTGA in the germline V gene. The CDR3 runs 14 residues. V lost 1 base and J lost 2, with 6 bases in between. The sample is drawn from a study of molecular identifiers for immune sequencing clone quantification. The TCR sequence derives from a human donor in good health. Some libraries in this study had Jurkat cell RNA spiked in. The chain is built from TRBV7-3 and TRBJ2-1, with D hard to call. The sequenced sample consisted of naive CD8+ T cells from blood, with Jurkat cell RNA spiked in. The subset was: FACS-sorted CD8+CD4-CCR7+CD45RA+ naive T cells. This CDR3 is CASSLIGPYNEQFF. The CDR3 DNA follows: TGTGCCAGCAGCTTAATTGGGCCCTACAATGAGCAGTTCTTC.